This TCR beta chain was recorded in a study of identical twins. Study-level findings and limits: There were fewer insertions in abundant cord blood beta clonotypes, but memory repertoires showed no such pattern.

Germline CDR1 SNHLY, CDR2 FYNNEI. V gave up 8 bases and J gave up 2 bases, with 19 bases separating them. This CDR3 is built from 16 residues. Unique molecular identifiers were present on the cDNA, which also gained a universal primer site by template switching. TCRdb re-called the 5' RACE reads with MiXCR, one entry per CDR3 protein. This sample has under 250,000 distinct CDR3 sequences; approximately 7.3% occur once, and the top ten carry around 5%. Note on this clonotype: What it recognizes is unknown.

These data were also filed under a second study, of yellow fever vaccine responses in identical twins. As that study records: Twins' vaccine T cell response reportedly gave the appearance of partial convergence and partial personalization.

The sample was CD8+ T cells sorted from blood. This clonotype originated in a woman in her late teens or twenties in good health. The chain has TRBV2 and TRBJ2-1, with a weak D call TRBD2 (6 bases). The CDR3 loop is CASPGVLGGAYNEQFF. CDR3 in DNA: TGTGCCAGCCCCGGTGTTTTGGGGGGTGCCTACAATGAGCAGTTCTTC.